The 6 T cell receptor beta chains presented below share a single source sample, sequenced in a study of T-cell reconstitution after alpha-beta-depleted transplantation in children. For TCRbeta, the library was prepared with unique molecular identifiers. TCRdb analysed the PCR reads with MiXCR anew, one entry per CDR3 protein. The sample lists roughly 200,000 distinct CDR3 sequences, 13% to 15% occurring once. Source: PBMCs from the stem cell graft donor, taken from the stem cell graft. These receptor sequences come from a human donor who donated a stem cell graft to a child with acute lymphoblastic leukemia.

This clonotype was seen at least ten times. This chain uses TRBV24-1 with TRBJ2-4; TRBD1 might be the D (5 bases). Germline-derived CDR1 and CDR2 are KGHDR and SFDVKD. V gave up 5 bases and J gave up 6 bases, with 13 bases separating them. The CDR3 runs 14 residues. CDR3 sequence reads: CATSAAGKGNIQYF. The CDR3 bases are TGTGCCACCAGTGCAGCAGGGAAAGGAAACATTCAGTACTTC.

With respect to this clonotype: This clone may be a read error of a much larger clone one base away. In DNA, the CDR3 is TGTGCCAGCAGCCACTCCGGGACTTCGAGCTCCTACGAGCAGTACTTC. Protein: CASSHSGTSSSYEQYF. V gene TRBV4-2 combines with J gene TRBJ2-7, with a tentative D call TRBD2 (6 bases). CDR1 and CDR2 from the germline V gene are LGHNA and YNFKEQ. The CDR3 is made up of 16 amino acids. Trimming left V 3 bases short and J 0 bases short, with 15 bases between.

This clonotype was seen only a few times. The CDR3 loop reads CSAQGQGLGGETQYF. The CDR3 DNA is TGCAGCGCCCAAGGACAGGGTTTGGGAGGAGAGACCCAGTACTTC. V and J are TRBV29-1 and TRBJ2-5; 8 nucleotides line up with TRBD1. The V gene's germline CDR1 is SQVTM and CDR2 ANQGSEA. With V trimmed by 7 bases and J by 4 bases, 14 bases remained unmatched. The CDR3 spans 15 residues.

This chain connects TRBV28 to TRBJ2-3; 10 bases are a match to TRBD2. V was pared by 5 bases and J by 0 bases, with 8 bases of the junction left unmatched. Per germline, CDR1 MDHEN and CDR2 SYDVKM. The CDR3 consists of 17 residues. The CDR3 sequence is CASSTSSGRLSTDTQYF. Here the CDR3 DNA reads TGTGCCAGCAGTACATCTAGCGGGAGACTTAGCACAGATACGCAGTATTTT.

This rearrangement joins TRBV28 to TRBJ2-7, with 10 bases identical to TRBD2. Germline-derived CDR1 and CDR2 are MDHEN and SYDVKM. The CDR3 covers 15 residues. V lost 6 bases, J lost 6 bases, and 11 bases stayed unmatched. The CDR3 loop is CASSPSGSGGIEQYF. DNA of the CDR3: TGTGCCAGCAGCCCTAGCGGGAGTGGGGGGATCGAGCAGTACTTC.

This clonotype was detected ten times or more. This chain joins TRBV7-9 and TRBJ2-1; TRBD1 agrees at 8 bases. This CDR3 region has 15 residues. The germline gives CDR1 SEHNR, CDR2 FQNEAQ (reference sequence). Losses at the gene ends were 2 bases for V and 6 bases for J; bases not matched to a gene: 6. CDR3 in DNA: TGTGCCAGCAGCTTACGGCGGGACAGGAGCAATGAGCAGTTCTTC. Translated, it gives CASSLRRDRSNEQFF.